These 14 T cell receptor beta chains came from one sample sequenced in a study of cytomegalovirus exposure and HLA in healthy donors. The primer mix had 60 Vbeta and 13 Jbeta primers. Profiled with immunoSEQ multiplex PCR; TCRdb holds only in-frame clones, not every one. Of some 130,000 clones listed, about 74% are singletons. Sequencing was performed on PBMCs. The receptors come from a middle-aged man in good health and CMV-seronegative.

The chain joins TRBV15 to TRBJ2-5; D is unresolved. The V end lost 3 bases, the J end lost 5 bases, and 10 bases lay between the germline ends. The CDR3 covers 13 residues. Germline V gene data show CDR1 as LNHNV and CDR2 as YYDKDF (reference sequence). The CDR3: CATSSRTPETQYF. CDR3 in DNA: TGTGCCACCAGCAGCAGAACGCCTGAGACCCAGTACTTC.

This chain connects TRBV10-3 to TRBJ2-7; 8 positions agree with TRBD1. V was clipped by 9 bases and J by 2 bases; unmatched bases: 3. Germline V lookup: CDR1 ENHRY, CDR2 SYGVKD. This CDR3 comprises 12 residues. CDR3 sequence (DNA): TGTGCCATAAGGACAGGGACCTACGAGCAGTACTTC. Translation: CAIRTGTYEQYF.

Only a few counts were recorded for this clone. The V gene is TRBV30, the J gene TRBJ1-2; 8 nucleotides match TRBD1. The CDR3 spans 14 residues. CDR1 and CDR2 (germline): GTSNPN, SVGIG (reference sequence). V lost 3 bases, J lost 3 bases, and 6 bases stayed unmatched. This CDR3 reads CAWSSGGPYYGYTF. The CDR3 coding sequence is TGTGCCTGGAGCTCAGGGGGCCCCTACTATGGCTACACCTTC.

The chain combines TRBV6-5 with TRBJ1-6, with D perhaps matching TRBD1 (5 bases). Germline V lookup: CDR1 MNHEY, CDR2 SVGAGI. Trimming pared 5 bases from V and 4 bases from J, leaving 12 bases between. The CDR3 is 15 residues long. The CDR3 sequence: CASSARDYYNSPLHF. The CDR3 DNA reads TGTGCCAGCAGTGCCCGGGACTATTATAATTCACCCCTCCACTTT.

The V gene is TRBV14, the J gene TRBJ1-1; TRBD1 aligns across 11 bases. The CDR3 contains 15 residues. Germline V gene lookup returns CDR1 SGHDN and CDR2 FVKESK. V shed 1 base, J shed 4 bases, and the junction held 2 bases outside the gene matches. The chain's CDR3 is CASSQAGTGGTEAFF. For the CDR3, the DNA is TGTGCCAGCAGCCAAGCGGGGACAGGGGGCACTGAAGCTTTCTTT.

This clone was observed a handful of times. The V gene is TRBV15, the J gene TRBJ1-3, with TRBD1 matching 7 bases. The CDR3 is made up of 14 amino acids. CDR1 and CDR2 (germline): LNHNV, YYDKDF (reference sequence). The junction had 8 bases not matched to a gene; V was cut back by 5 bases and J by 7 bases. The CDR3 loop is CATSRDSPINTIYF. In nucleotides, the CDR3 is TGTGCCACCAGCCGGGACAGCCCCATTAACACCATATATTTT.

The chain recombines TRBV7-9 with TRBJ1-2; 8 nucleotides line up with TRBD1. The CDR3 consists of 12 residues. Germline CDR1 SEHNR, CDR2 FQNEAQ (reference sequence). V dropped 5 bases and J dropped 9; count of bases not matched to a gene: 5. The CDR3 bases are TGTGCCAGCAGCGGACAGGGACTGAGCTACACCTTC. Protein sequence: CASSGQGLSYTF.

This rearrangement joins TRBV5-4 to TRBJ2-6, with 8 bases fitting TRBD1. Trimming cost V 2 bases and J 2 bases; bases outside gene matches: 3. The germline V gene encodes CDR1 SGHNT and CDR2 YYREEE (reference sequence). This CDR3 contains 16 residues. The CDR3 is CASSFPGGPGANVLTF. As DNA, the CDR3 is TGTGCCAGCAGCTTCCCAGGGGGCCCTGGGGCCAACGTCCTGACTTTC.

The chain is built from TRBV6-5 and TRBJ1-3; no definite D call. Germline CDR1 and CDR2: MNHEY and SVGAGI. The CDR3 length is 16 residues. V was trimmed by 4 bases and J by 2 bases, leaving 15 bases between them. The CDR3 nucleotides read TGTGCCAGCAGTTCCCAAATTACTAGGGCTGGAAACACCATATATTTT. It translates to CASSSQITRAGNTIYF.

This chain links TRBV18 with TRBJ2-3; 7 nucleotides agree with TRBD1. J lost 5 bases, V lost 3 bases, and 8 bases had no gene match. Looked up from germline, CDR1 is KGHSH and CDR2 is LQKENI. There are 15 residues in the CDR3. The DNA of the CDR3 is TGTGCCAGCTCACCGACAGGGACCCCGGGAGATACGCAGTATTTT. Protein product: CASSPTGTPGDTQYF.

J is TRBJ2-7 and V is TRBV7-2, with 8 bases identical to TRBD2. The CDR3 totals 15 residues. CDR1 and CDR2 (germline): SGHTA, FQGNSA. With 3 bases clipped from V and 1 base from J, the junction kept 5 bases outside the gene matches. The CDR3 loop reads CASSFREGLSYEQYF. The CDR3 DNA reads as TGTGCCAGCAGCTTTCGGGAGGGCCTGTCCTACGAGCAGTACTTC.

This clone was seen only a few times. This chain connects TRBV30 to TRBJ2-7; TRBD1 matches at 10 bases. Germline CDR1 is GTSNPN and CDR2 is SVGIG (reference sequence). V was clipped by 5 bases and J by 4 bases; unmatched bases: 8. The CDR3 runs 14 residues. CDR3 residues: CAWWARDRGYEQYF. As DNA, the CDR3 is TGTGCCTGGTGGGCCCGGGACAGGGGATACGAGCAGTACTTC.

The chain combines TRBV7-9 with TRBJ2-7, with D possibly matching TRBD1 (5 bases). Germline V gene lookup returns CDR1 SEHNR and CDR2 FQNEAQ (reference sequence). V was shortened by 0 bases and J by 3 bases, with 12 bases between the two germline ends. The CDR3 loop spans 15 amino acids. The CDR3: CASSLAGLHNYEQYF. The CDR3 DNA reads TGTGCCAGCAGCTTAGCGGGGCTTCATAACTACGAGCAGTACTTC.

This clone came up once. This CDR3 is CASRPRPTSGSSDTQYF. DNA of the CDR3: TGTGCCAGCAGGCCCCGCCCGACTAGCGGGAGCTCAGATACGCAGTATTTT. The chain combines TRBV28 with TRBJ2-3, with 12 bases identical to TRBD2. CDR3 length: 17 amino acids. Trimming took 6 bases from V and 4 from J; bases not matched to a gene: 11. The germline CDR1 and CDR2 sequences are MDHEN and SYDVKM.